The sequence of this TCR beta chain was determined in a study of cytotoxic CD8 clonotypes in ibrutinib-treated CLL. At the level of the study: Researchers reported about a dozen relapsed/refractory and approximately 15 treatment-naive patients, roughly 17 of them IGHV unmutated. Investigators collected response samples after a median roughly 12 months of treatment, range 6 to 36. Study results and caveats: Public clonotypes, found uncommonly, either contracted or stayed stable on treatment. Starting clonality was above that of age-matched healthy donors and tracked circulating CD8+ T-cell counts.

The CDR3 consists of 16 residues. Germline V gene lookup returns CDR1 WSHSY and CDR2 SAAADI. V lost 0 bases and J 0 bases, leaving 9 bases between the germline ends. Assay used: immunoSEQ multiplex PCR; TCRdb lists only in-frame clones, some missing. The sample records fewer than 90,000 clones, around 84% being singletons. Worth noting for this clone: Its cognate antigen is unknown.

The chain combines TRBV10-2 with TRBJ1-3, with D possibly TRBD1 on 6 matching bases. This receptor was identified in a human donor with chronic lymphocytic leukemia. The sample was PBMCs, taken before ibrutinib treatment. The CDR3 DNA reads TGCGCCAGCAGTGAGTCGACAGGCGACTCTGGAAACACCATATATTTT. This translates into CASSESTGDSGNTIYF.